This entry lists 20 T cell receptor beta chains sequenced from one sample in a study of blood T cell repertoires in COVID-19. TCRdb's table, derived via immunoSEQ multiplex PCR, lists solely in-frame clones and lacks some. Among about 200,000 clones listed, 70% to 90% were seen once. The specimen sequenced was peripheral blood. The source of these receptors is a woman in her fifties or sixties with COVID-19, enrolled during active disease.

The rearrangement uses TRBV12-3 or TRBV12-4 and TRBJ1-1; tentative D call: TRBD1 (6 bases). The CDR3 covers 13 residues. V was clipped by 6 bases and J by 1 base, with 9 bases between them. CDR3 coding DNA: TGTGCCAGCAGCCCCAGGGGGAACACTGAAGCTTTCTTT. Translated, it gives CASSPRGNTEAFF.

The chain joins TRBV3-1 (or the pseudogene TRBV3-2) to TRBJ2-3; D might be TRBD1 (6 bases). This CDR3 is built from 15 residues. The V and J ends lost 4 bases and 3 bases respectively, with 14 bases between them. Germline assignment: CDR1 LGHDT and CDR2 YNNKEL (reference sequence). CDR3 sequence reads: CASSRQGRVTDTQYF. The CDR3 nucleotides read TGTGCCAGCAGCCGGCAGGGGCGGGTTACAGATACGCAGTATTTT.

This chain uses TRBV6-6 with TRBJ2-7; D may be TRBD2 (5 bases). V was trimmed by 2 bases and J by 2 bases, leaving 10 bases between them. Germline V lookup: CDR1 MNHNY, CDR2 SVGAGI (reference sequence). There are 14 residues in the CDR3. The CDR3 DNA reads TGTGCCAGCAGTTACGGAGGCTGGGCCTACGAGCAGTACGTC. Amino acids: CASSYGGWAYEQYV.

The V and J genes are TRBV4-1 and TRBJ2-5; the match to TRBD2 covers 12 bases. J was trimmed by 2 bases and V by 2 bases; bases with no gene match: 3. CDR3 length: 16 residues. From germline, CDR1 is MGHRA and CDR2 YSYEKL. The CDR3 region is CASSQTLAGGQETQYF. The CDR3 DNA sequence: TGCGCCAGCAGCCAAACACTAGCGGGGGGACAAGAGACCCAGTACTTC.

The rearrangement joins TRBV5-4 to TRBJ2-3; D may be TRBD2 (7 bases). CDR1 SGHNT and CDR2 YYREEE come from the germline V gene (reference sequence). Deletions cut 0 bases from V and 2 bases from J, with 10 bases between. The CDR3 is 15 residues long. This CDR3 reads CASSLGGGYTDTQYF. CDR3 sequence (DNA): TGTGCCAGCAGCTTGGGCGGGGGCTACACAGATACGCAGTATTTT.

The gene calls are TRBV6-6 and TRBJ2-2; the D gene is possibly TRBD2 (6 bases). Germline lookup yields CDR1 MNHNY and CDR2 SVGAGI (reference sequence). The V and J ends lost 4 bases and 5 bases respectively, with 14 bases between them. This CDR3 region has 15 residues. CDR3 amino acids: CASSSRQEGTGELFF. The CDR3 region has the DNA TGTGCCAGCAGTTCGAGGCAGGAGGGAACCGGGGAGCTGTTTTTT.

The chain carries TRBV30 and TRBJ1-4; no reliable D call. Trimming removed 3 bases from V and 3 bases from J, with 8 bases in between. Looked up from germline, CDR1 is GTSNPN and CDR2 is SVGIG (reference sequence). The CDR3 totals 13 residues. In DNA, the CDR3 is TGTGCCTGGAGGGGCGCACCTAATGAAAAACTGTTTTTT. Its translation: CAWRGAPNEKLFF. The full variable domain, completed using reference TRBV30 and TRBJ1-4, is SQTIHQWPATLVQPVGSPLSLECTVEGTSNPNLYWYRQAAGRGLQLLFYSVGIGQISSEVPQNLSASRPQDRQFILSSKKLLLSDSGFYLCAWRGAPNEKLFFGSGTQLSVL.

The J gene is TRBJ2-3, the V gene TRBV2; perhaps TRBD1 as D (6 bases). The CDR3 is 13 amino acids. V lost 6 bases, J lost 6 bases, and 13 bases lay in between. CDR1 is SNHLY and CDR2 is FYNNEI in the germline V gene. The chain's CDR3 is CASRGAIPDTQYF. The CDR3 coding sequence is TGTGCCAGCAGGGGGGCCATCCCGGATACGCAGTATTTT. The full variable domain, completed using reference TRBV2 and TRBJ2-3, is EPEVTQTPSHQVTQMGQEVILRCVPISNHLYFYWYRQILGQKVEFLVSFYNNEISEKSEIFDDQFSVERPDGSNFTLKIRSTKLEDSAMYFCASRGAIPDTQYFGPGTRLTVL.

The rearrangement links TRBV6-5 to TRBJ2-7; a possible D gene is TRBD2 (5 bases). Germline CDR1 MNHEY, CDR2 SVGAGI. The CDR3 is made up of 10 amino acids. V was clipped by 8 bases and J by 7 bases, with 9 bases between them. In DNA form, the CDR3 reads TGTGCCAGCGGAACGGGGGAGCAGTACTTC. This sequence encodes CASGTGEQYF.

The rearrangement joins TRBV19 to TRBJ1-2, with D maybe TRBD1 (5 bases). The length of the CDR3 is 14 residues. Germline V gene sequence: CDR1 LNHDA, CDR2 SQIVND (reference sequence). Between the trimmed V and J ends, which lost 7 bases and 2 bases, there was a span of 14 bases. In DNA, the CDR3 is TGTGCCAGTACCCGGGGGGGATTAAACTATGGCTACACCTTC. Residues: CASTRGGLNYGYTF.

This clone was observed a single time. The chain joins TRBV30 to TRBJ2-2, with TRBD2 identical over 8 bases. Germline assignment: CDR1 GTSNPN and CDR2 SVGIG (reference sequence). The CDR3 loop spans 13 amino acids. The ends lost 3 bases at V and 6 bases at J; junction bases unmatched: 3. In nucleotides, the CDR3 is TGTGCCTGGAGCGGGGGGGCCCCCGGGGAGCTGTTTTTT. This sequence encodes CAWSGGAPGELFF.

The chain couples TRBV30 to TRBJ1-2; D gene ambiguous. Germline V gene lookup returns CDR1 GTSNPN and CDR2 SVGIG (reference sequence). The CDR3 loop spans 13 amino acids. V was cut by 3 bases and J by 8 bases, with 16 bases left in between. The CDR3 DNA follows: TGTGCCTGGAGCCCCCTCGGGGTAATCGGCTACACCTTC. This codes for CAWSPLGVIGYTF.

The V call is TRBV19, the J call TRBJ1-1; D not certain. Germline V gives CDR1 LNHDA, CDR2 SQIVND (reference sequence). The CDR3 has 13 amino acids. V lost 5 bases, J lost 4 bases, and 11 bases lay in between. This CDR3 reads CASSRRLTTEAFF. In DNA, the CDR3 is TGTGCCAGTAGTCGCAGGCTTACCACTGAAGCTTTCTTT.

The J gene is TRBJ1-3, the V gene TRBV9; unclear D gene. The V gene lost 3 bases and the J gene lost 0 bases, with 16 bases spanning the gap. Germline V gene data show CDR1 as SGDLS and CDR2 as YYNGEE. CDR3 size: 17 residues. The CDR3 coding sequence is TGTGCCAGCAGCGAACGCCTGACATCCCCCTCTGGAAACACCATATATTTT. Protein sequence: CASSERLTSPSGNTIYF.

The CDR3 DNA reads as TGTGCCAGTAGTATCACAGGGTTGGGGGAGACCCAGTACTTC. This codes for CASSITGLGETQYF. The chain links TRBV19 to TRBJ2-5; D is possibly TRBD1 (6 bases). The CDR3 loop spans 14 amino acids. Trimming took off 3 bases at V and 5 bases at J, with 13 bases between the two ends. Germline CDR1 is LNHDA and CDR2 is SQIVND (reference sequence).

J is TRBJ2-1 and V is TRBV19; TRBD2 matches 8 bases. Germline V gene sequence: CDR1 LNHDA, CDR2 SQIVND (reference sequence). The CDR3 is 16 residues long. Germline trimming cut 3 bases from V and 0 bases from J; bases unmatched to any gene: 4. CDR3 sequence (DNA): TGTGCCAGTAGTATCAGGCGGGGGGCCTCCTACAATGAGCAGTTCTTC. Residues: CASSIRRGASYNEQFF.

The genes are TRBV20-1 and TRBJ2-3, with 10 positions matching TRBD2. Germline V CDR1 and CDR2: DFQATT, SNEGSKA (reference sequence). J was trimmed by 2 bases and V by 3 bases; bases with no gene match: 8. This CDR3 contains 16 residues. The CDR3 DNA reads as TGCAGTGCTAGTGCACTAGCGGGGACTTACACAGATACGCAGTATTTT. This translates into CSASALAGTYTDTQYF.

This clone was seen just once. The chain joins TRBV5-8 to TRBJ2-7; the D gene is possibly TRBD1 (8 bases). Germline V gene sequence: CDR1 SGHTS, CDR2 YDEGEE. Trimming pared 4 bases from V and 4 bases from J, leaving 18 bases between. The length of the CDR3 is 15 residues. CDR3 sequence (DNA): TGTGCCAGCAGCCCACGAGACAGGGGAGGGTACGAGCAGTACGTC. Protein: CASSPRDRGGYEQYV.

CDR3 DNA sequence: TGTGCCAGCAGTGAACGTCGGCTAGCGGGTGACAATGAGCAGTTCTTC. Residues: CASSERRLAGDNEQFF. This sequence joins TRBV6-1 and TRBJ2-1; TRBD2 agrees at 8 bases. The CDR3 is made up of 16 amino acids. The V gene's germline CDR1 is MNHNS and CDR2 SASEGT. With 2 bases clipped from V and 5 bases from J, the junction kept 8 bases outside the gene matches.

The CDR3, as DNA: TGTGCCAGCAGTCCCCTAGCTGGGGGGGGTAAGACTGAAGCTTTCTTT. Encoded protein: CASSPLAGGGKTEAFF. The chain has TRBV27 and TRBJ1-1, with D possibly being TRBD1 (5 bases). This CDR3 has 16 residues. The germline gives CDR1 MNHEY, CDR2 SMNVEV (reference sequence). Trimming removed 5 bases at V and 5 bases at J, with 21 bases between.